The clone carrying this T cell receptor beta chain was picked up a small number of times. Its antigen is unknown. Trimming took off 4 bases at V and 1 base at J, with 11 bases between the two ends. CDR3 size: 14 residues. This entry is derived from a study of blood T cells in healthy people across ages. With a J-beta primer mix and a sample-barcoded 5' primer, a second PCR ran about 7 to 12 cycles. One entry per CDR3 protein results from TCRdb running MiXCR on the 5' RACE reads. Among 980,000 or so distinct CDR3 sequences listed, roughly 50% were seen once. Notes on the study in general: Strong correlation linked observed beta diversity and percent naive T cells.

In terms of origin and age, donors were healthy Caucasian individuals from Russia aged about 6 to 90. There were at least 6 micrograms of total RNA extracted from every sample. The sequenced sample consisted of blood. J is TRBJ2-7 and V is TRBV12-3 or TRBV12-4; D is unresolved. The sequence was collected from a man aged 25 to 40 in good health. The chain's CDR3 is CASSSEAWSYEQYF. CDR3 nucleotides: TGTGCCAGCAGTTCCGAGGCGTGGTCCTACGAGCAGTACTTC.